These 2 T cell receptor beta chains originate from one sample sequenced in a study of T cells in localized non-small cell lung cancer. Some clones are missing from TCRdb's copy, which holds only in-frame ones; the method was immunoSEQ multiplex PCR. The table records about 2,700 clones, roughly 27% of them present only once. Here the sequenced sample was lung tumor tissue, taken before any cancer treatment. The receptors were sampled from a man between 40 and 70 years old with stage II squamous cell lung carcinoma.

The genes are TRBV30 and TRBJ1-5; D unclear. Trimming took 2 bases from V and 3 from J, leaving 8 bases between them. Germline V gene sequence: CDR1 GTSNPN, CDR2 SVGIG (reference sequence). The CDR3 totals 13 residues. The CDR3 region is CAWSKGLNQPQHF. The CDR3 DNA follows: TGTGCCTGGAGTAAGGGTCTCAATCAGCCCCAGCATTTT.

By proportion, this clone is medium-sized. The gene calls are TRBV6-8 and TRBJ1-5; D unclear. V dropped 6 bases and J dropped 1 base, with 13 bases sitting between them. The CDR3 extends over 15 amino acids. Germline CDR1 reads MNHGY; CDR2 reads SAAAGT. The CDR3 coding sequence is TGTGCCAGCAGCCAATCATTCCTCAGCAATCAGCCCCAGCATTTT. Translated, it gives CASSQSFLSNQPQHF.